These T cell receptor beta chains were read from a single sample in a study of T cell changes during pregnancy in multiple sclerosis. Assay: immunoSEQ multiplex PCR; the TCRdb copy retains only in-frame clones and omits some. The table records tens of thousands of clones, roughly 95% of them present only once. Sequenced material: CD8+ T cells from peripheral blood mononuclear cells, taken after pregnancy. Receptor source: a female donor with multiple sclerosis, enrolled in a pregnancy study. The CDR3 runs from the conserved cysteine through the conserved F or W. The order of the fields is D gene, clone size, V gene, J gene, CDR3 DNA, CDR3 protein. A D gene is named only where the DNA matches it firmly. Expanded clones are given a class, and other clones once, few, many or no size at all.

-	-	TRBV7-6	TRBJ1-1	TGTGCCAGCAGCTTAGGCAGGAGGGACACTGAAGCTTTCTTT	CASSLGRRDTEAFF
-	-	TRBV6-1	TRBJ1-3	TGTGCCAGCAGTGTTCAGCCTAGCTCTGGAAACACCATATATTTT	CASSVQPSSGNTIYF
-	once	TRBV2	TRBJ2-3	TGTGCCAGCAGTGTCATAACGATCGGGGTCGCAGATACGCAGTATTTT	CASSVITIGVADTQYF
-	-	TRBV18	TRBJ2-2	TGTGCCAGCTCACCAATGGGCGTTGGGAACACCGGGGAGCTGTTTTTT	CASSPMGVGNTGELFF
TRBD1	-	TRBV15	TRBJ1-2	TGTGCCACCAGCCAGGACAGGTCCAGCTATGGCTACACCTTC	CATSQDRSSYGYTF
-	-	TRBV19	TRBJ2-5	TGTGCCAGTAGTACAGGGGCACACCAAGAGACCCAGTACTTC	CASSTGAHQETQYF
-	-	TRBV28	TRBJ2-7	TGTGCCAGCAGTTTGGCGGGATACGAGCAGTACTTC	CASSLAGYEQYF
TRBD2	-	TRBV7-6	TRBJ2-5	TGTGCCAGCAGCTTAAGGACTAGCGGGCAAGAGACCCAGTACTTC	CASSLRTSGQETQYF
-	-	TRBV28	TRBJ2-5	TGTGCCAGCAGTTTACCAAGACTAGAAGTGGGGACGGAGACCCAGTACTTC	CASSLPRLEVGTETQYF
-	-	TRBV6-1	TRBJ1-2	TGTGCCAGCAGTGAAGCAATTAAAAGGGGAAACTATGGCTACACCTTC	CASSEAIKRGNYGYTF
-	-	TRBV5-1	TRBJ2-3	TGCGCCAGCAGCTTGGTCGTTGGCACAGATACGCAGTATTTT	CASSLVVGTDTQYF
TRBD2	-	TRBV4-1	TRBJ2-1	TGCGCCAGCAGAGGGACTAGCGGGAGCATGATAAATGAGCAGTTCTTC	CASRGTSGSMINEQFF
-	-	TRBV27	TRBJ1-1	TGTGCCAGCAGTTTAGAAAGGACTGTAAGGAACACTGAAGCTTTCTTT	CASSLERTVRNTEAFF
-	-	TRBV6-1	TRBJ2-1	TGTGCCAGCAGTGTAGGCGGGTGGAATGAGCAGTTCTTC	CASSVGGWNEQFF
TRBD2	-	TRBV29-1	TRBJ2-1	TGCAGCGGGGGGCGGGAGGGTTACTACAATGAGCAGTTCTTC	CSGGREGYYNEQFF
TRBD2	-	TRBV7-8	TRBJ2-3	TGTGCCAGCAGCTTAAGACTAGCGGGAGGGCCTGACACAGATACGCAGTATTTT	CASSLRLAGGPDTDTQYF
-	-	TRBV5-8	TRBJ2-3	TGTGCCAGCAGCTTGGTCCCGGGTTTAGCGACAGATACGCAGTATTTT	CASSLVPGLATDTQYF
-	-	TRBV4-3	TRBJ2-1	TGCGCCAGCAGCTTAGGTACTAGCAGTATGAATGAGCAGTTCTTC	CASSLGTSSMNEQFF
-	-	TRBV19	TRBJ1-1	TGTGCCAGTAGTACCTCGGACATTGAAGCTTTCTTT	CASSTSDIEAFF
TRBD2	-	TRBV6-1	TRBJ2-5	TGTGCCAGTTCACTAGCGTCGGAGACCCAGTACTTC	CASSLASETQYF
TRBD2	-	TRBV7-8	TRBJ2-7	TGTGCCAGCAGCTCTCTAGCGGGAGTAAGGTACGAGCAGTACTTC	CASSSLAGVRYEQYF
-	-	TRBV7-6	TRBJ1-3	TGTGCCAGCAGCAGCGACAGGAACTCTGGAAACACCATATATTTT	CASSSDRNSGNTIYF
-	once	TRBV14	TRBJ2-1	TGTGCCAGCAGCTCAACCGCTGGGGCGAGTGAGCAGTTCTTC	CASSSTAGASEQFF
-	-	TRBV7-9	TRBJ1-1	TGTGCCAGCAGCTTAGTGTCCGAGGGCACTGAAGCTTTCTTT	CASSLVSEGTEAFF
TRBD2	-	TRBV18	TRBJ2-1	TGTGCCAGCTCACCCCTCCGGACTAGCGGGGGGGTCGACAATGAGCAGTTCTTC	CASSPLRTSGGVDNEQFF
TRBD1	-	TRBV10-3	TRBJ2-7	TGTGCCATCAGTGAGTTAAAGACAGGGCAGCAGTACTTC	CAISELKTGQQYF
-	-	TRBV4-1	TRBJ1-2	TGCGCCAGCAGCCCCTTCGGCGGGACCCCTGGCTACACCTTC	CASSPFGGTPGYTF
TRBD1	-	TRBV28	TRBJ1-1	TGTGCCAGCAGTTTCCTCTTTTTACCCGGGACAGGGCTCGGTGGCGCTGAAGCTTTCTTT	CASSFLFLPGTGLGGAEAFF
TRBD2	-	TRBV28	TRBJ2-7	TGTGCCAGCAGTTCACCCCTAAAAGCGGGAGTCCACGAGCAGTACTTC	CASSSPLKAGVHEQYF
TRBD2	-	TRBV16	TRBJ2-7	TGTGCCAGCAGCCAGCACTCGGGACTAGCTCTCTACGAGCAGTACTTC	CASSQHSGLALYEQYF
-	-	TRBV14	TRBJ1-6	TGTGCCAGCAGCCTCGTTCGTAATTCACCCCTCCACTTT	CASSLVRNSPLHF
TRBD1	-	TRBV19	TRBJ2-5	TGTGCCAGTCAAGGACAGGGGACCCAAGGGATCCAAGAGACCCAGTACTTC	CASQGQGTQGIQETQYF
-	-	TRBV9	TRBJ2-1	TGTGCCAGCAGCGTAGAAGGACAGAGCTCCTACAATGAGCAGTTCTTC	CASSVEGQSSYNEQFF
-	-	TRBV5-4	TRBJ1-2	TGTGCCAGCAGCCCAACTCGACACTCAAACTATGGCTACACCTTC	CASSPTRHSNYGYTF
TRBD2	-	TRBV27	TRBJ2-7	TGTGCCAGCAGTTTTTATAGCGGGAGTTACTACGAGCAGTACTTC	CASSFYSGSYYEQYF
TRBD1	-	TRBV5-1	TRBJ1-2	TGCGCCAGCAGCCGCCGGGACAGCTATGGCTACACCTTC	CASSRRDSYGYTF
-	-	TRBV6-5	TRBJ2-1	TGTGCCAGCAGTCCTTTCGCAGGGAAGGATTATGAGCAGTTCTTC	CASSPFAGKDYEQFF
-	-	TRBV14	TRBJ2-7	TGTGCCAGTCAGCCAAGTCCAGGCTCCTACGAGCAGTACTTC	CASQPSPGSYEQYF
-	-	TRBV28	TRBJ1-4	TGTGCCAGCACCTCAGGCGGCCGGACAGTCGAAAAACTGTTTTTT	CASTSGGRTVEKLFF